A selection of T cell receptor beta chains follows, all from one sample in a study of blood T cell repertoires in COVID-19. Using immunoSEQ multiplex PCR, the repertoire was profiled, and TCRdb retains in-frame clones only, with some absent. This table holds approximately 24,000 clones, 80% to 90% found once. Specimen: peripheral blood. Receptor source: a man between 65 and 80 years old with acute or convalescent COVID-19. The CDR3 runs from the conserved cysteine through the conserved F or W. D genes are given only for firm matches. Only some rows state a clone size, as once, few, many or a class for expanded clones.

d_call j_call clone_size v_call cdr3_nt cdr3_aa
- TRBJ1-2 once TRBV6-5 TGTGCCAGCAGCCTACAGGATTACTATGGCTACACCTTC CASSLQDYYGYTF
TRBD1 TRBJ2-7 - TRBV10-3 TGTGCCATCAGTTGGGACAGGGGACACGAGCAGTACTTC CAISWDRGHEQYF
- TRBJ2-7 - TRBV9 TGTGCCAGCAGCGTAGAGGGGTACGAGCAGTACTTC CASSVEGYEQYF
TRBD2 TRBJ2-7 - TRBV5-1 TGCGCCAGCAGTGGAGCGGGAGGGGGAGACGAGCAGTACTTC CASSGAGGGDEQYF
TRBD1 TRBJ2-7 few TRBV19 TGTGCCAGTAAGGCATCCGGGACAGGGGATTATGGCTCCTACGAGCAGTACTTC CASKASGTGDYGSYEQYF
TRBD1 TRBJ1-5 few TRBV4-1 TGCGCCAGCAGCCGATGGACAGGGGACTCCTATAGCAATCAGCCCCAGCATTTT CASSRWTGDSYSNQPQHF
- TRBJ1-2 - TRBV12-3/TRBV12-4 TGTGCCAGCAGTTTATCAGCTAACTATGGCTACACCTTC CASSLSANYGYTF
TRBD1 TRBJ1-1 - TRBV18 TGTGCCAGCTCATTGGGACAGTCGAACACTGAAGCTTTCTTT CASSLGQSNTEAFF
- TRBJ2-3 - TRBV5-1 TGCGCCAGCAGCTTGGCCATCAAGGGGGAACCAGATACGCAGTATTTT CASSLAIKGEPDTQYF
TRBD2 TRBJ2-7 - TRBV5-1 TGCGCCAGCAGCCCCGGGACTAGCGGGACAGAGCAGTACTTC CASSPGTSGTEQYF
- TRBJ1-2 - TRBV7-9 TGTGCCAGCAGCTTTACAACAGGATTCTATGGCTACACCTTC CASSFTTGFYGYTF
TRBD1 TRBJ1-3 - TRBV29-1 TGCAGCGTTGAGGGGAGTGGGACAGGGGCGGACACCATATATTTT CSVEGSGTGADTIYF
- TRBJ1-2 - TRBV12-3/TRBV12-4 TGTGCCAGCAGGCGACAGGTCTCCGATGGCTACACCTTC CASRRQVSDGYTF
- TRBJ2-2 - TRBV3-1/TRBV3-2 TGTGCCAGCAGCCAAGATCTATCGGCGGGACACACCGGGGAGCTGTTTTTT CASSQDLSAGHTGELFF
- TRBJ1-3 - TRBV3-1/TRBV3-2 TGTGCCAGCATGGGGAGGGACTCTGGAAACACCATATATTTT CASMGRDSGNTIYF
TRBD1 TRBJ2-6 - TRBV6-2/TRBV6-3 TGTGCCAGCAGTTACGGGGACAGGGGGTCTGGGGCCAACGTCCTGACTTTC CASSYGDRGSGANVLTF
- TRBJ1-5 once TRBV6-1 TGTGCCAGCAGTGATGACAGACGTCAGCCCCAGCATTTT CASSDDRRQPQHF
- TRBJ1-5 - TRBV10-3 TGTGCCATCAGTGAATTCAGGGAGGGTCAGCCCCAGCATTTT CAISEFREGQPQHF
- TRBJ1-4 - TRBV29-1 TGCAGCGTTGTTCAGCGTCCAACTAATGAAAAACTGTTTTTT CSVVQRPTNEKLFF
- TRBJ2-7 - TRBV19 TGTGCCAGTAGTACCAGGGTAACCTACGAGCAGTACTTC CASSTRVTYEQYF
TRBD1 TRBJ1-1 - TRBV6-5 TGTGCCAGCAGTCTCACAGGGGGCACTGAAGCTTTCTTT CASSLTGGTEAFF
TRBD1 TRBJ1-4 - TRBV10-3 TGTGCCATCAGTCCCGGACAGGGCGGCTCAACTAATGAAAAACTGTTTTTT CAISPGQGGSTNEKLFF
- TRBJ2-6 - TRBV29-1 TGCAGCGTTGACTCTTTTACGGGCTCTGGGGCCAACGTCCTGACTTTC CSVDSFTGSGANVLTF
TRBD1 TRBJ1-2 - TRBV6-2/TRBV6-3 TGTGCCAGCAGCCGAGCCCAGACAGGGAGCTATGGCTACACCTTC CASSRAQTGSYGYTF
- TRBJ1-2 - TRBV28 TGTGCCAGCAATGACCCCCTCGGGCAGGATCCAACTTGGGGCGGCTACACCTTC CASNDPLGQDPTWGGYTF
- TRBJ1-1 - TRBV29-1 TGCAGCGGCGGTGGGGACACATATGAAGCTTTCTTT CSGGGDTYEAFF
TRBD1 TRBJ1-6 - TRBV10-3 TGTGCCATCAGTGATACCGGGACAGATACACATTCACCCCTCCACTTT CAISDTGTDTHSPLHF
TRBD1 TRBJ2-7 few TRBV6-2/TRBV6-3 TGTGCCAGCAGTTACCTCTACAGGGGTGTGTACGAGCAGTACTTC CASSYLYRGVYEQYF
TRBD2 TRBJ2-1 - TRBV7-2 TGTGCCAGCAGGGCCGGGACTAGTAATGGCAATGAGCAGTTCTTC CASRAGTSNGNEQFF
TRBD1 TRBJ1-1 - TRBV6-5 TGTGCCAGCACCGGGACAGGGGGTAATACTGAAGCTTTCTTT CASTGTGGNTEAFF
- TRBJ1-1 - TRBV5-1 TGCGCCAGCAGCTTGGCGGTGAACACTGAAGCTTTCTTT CASSLAVNTEAFF
TRBD2 TRBJ2-7 - TRBV2 TGTGCCAGCAGGGCCTCTGGCGGGAGTTACGAGCAGTACTTC CASRASGGSYEQYF